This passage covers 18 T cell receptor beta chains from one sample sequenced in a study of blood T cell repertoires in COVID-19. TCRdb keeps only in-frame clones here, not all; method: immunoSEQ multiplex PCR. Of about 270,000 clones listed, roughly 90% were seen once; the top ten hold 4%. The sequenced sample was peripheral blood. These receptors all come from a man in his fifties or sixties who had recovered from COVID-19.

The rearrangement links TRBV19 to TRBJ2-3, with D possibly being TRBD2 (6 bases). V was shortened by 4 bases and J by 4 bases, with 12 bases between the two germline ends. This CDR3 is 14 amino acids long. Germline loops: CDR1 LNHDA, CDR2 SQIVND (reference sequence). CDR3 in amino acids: CASSKGGVPDTQYF. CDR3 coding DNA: TGTGCCAGTAGTAAGGGCGGGGTCCCAGATACGCAGTATTTT.

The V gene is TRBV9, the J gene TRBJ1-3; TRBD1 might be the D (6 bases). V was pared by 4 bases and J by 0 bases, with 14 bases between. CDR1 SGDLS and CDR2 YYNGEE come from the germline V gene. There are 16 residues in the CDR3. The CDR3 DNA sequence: TGTGCCAGCAGCCCCGGACAGTTAGCCTCTGGAAACACCATATATTTT. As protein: CASSPGQLASGNTIYF.

CDR3 protein: CASRPLGGRGYTF. The CDR3, as DNA: TGTGCCAGCAGACCCTTGGGGGGTCGGGGCTACACCTTC. The chain employs TRBV6-6 and TRBJ1-2; D may be TRBD1 (5 bases). The V end was cut by 6 bases, the J end by 8 bases, with 16 bases between. The CDR3 is made up of 13 amino acids. The germline CDR1 and CDR2 sequences are MNHNY and SVGAGI (reference sequence).

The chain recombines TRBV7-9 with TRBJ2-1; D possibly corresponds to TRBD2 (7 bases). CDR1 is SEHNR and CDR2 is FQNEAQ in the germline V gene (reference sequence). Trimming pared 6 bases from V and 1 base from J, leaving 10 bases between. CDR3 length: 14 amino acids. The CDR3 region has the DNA TGTGCCAGCAGAGCGGGGACATCCTACAATGAGCAGTTCTTC. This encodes CASRAGTSYNEQFF.

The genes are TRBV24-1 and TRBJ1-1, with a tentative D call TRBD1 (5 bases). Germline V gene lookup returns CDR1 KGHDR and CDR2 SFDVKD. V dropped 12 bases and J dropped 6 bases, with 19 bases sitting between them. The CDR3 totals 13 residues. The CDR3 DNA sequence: TGTGCCGCGAGCCAGTCACAGGCCTCTGAAGCTTTCTTT. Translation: CAASQSQASEAFF.

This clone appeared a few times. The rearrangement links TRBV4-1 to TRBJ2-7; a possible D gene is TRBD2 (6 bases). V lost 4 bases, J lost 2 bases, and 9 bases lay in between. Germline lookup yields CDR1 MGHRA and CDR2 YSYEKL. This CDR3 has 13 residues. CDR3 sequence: CASSPGLAYEQYF. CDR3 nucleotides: TGCGCCAGCAGCCCGGGACTTGCCTACGAGCAGTACTTC.

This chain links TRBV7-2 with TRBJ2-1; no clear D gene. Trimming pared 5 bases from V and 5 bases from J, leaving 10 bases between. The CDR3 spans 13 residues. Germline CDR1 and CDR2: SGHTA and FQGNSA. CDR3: CASSVSPNNEQFF. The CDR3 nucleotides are TGTGCCAGCAGCGTAAGCCCCAACAATGAGCAGTTCTTC.

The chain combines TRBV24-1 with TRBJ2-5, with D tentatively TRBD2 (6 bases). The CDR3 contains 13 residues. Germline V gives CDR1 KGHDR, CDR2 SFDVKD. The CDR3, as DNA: TGTGCAACTCAGGTCGGGAGACAAGAGACCCAGTACTTC. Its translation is CATQVGRQETQYF.

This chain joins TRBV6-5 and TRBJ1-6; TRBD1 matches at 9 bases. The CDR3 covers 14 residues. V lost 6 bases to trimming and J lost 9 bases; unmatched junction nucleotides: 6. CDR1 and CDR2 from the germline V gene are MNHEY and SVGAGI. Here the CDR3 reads CASSGQGSGSPLHF. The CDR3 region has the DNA TGTGCCAGCAGCGGACAGGGGAGTGGTTCACCCCTCCACTTT.

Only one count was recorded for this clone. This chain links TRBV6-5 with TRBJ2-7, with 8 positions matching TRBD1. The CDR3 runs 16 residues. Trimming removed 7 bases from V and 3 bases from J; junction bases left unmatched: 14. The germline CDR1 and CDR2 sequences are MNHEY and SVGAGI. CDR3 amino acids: CASTYTTGTGFYEQYF. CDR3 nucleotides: TGTGCCAGCACTTATACAACCGGGACAGGATTCTACGAGCAGTACTTC.

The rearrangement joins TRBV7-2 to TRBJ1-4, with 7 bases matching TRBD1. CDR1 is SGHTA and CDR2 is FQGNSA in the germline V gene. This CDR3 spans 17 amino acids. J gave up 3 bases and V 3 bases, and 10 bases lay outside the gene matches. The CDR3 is CASSLRGPLVANEKLFF. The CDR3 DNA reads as TGTGCCAGCAGCTTGAGGGGGCCTCTTGTGGCTAATGAAAAACTGTTTTTT.

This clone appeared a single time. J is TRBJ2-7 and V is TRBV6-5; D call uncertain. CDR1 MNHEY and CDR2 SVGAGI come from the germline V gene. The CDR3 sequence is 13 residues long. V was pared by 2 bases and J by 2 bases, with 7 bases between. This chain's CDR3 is CASSYEPAYEQYF. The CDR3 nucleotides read TGTGCCAGCAGTTACGAGCCGGCCTACGAGCAGTACTTC.

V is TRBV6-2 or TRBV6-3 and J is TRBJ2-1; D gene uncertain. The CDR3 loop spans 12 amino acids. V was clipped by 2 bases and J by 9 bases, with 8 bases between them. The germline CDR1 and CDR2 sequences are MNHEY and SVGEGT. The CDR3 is CASSYASGEQFF. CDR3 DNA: TGTGCCAGCAGTTACGCGTCGGGTGAGCAGTTCTTC.

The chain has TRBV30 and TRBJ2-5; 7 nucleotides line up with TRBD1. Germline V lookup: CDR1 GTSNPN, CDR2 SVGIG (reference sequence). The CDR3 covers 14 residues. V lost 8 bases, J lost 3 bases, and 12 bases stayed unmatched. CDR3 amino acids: CARQGGQKEETQYF. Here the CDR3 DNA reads TGTGCCCGGCAAGGGGGACAGAAAGAAGAGACCCAGTACTTC. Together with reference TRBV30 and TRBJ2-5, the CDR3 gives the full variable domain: SQTIHQWPATLVQPVGSPLSLECTVEGTSNPNLYWYRQAAGRGLQLLFYSVGIGQISSEVPQNLSASRPQDRQFILSSKKLLLSDSGFYLCARQGGQKEETQYFGPGTRLLVL.

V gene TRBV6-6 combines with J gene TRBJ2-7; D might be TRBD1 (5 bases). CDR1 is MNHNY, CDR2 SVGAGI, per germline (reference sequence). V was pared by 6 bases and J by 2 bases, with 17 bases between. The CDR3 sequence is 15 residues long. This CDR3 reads CASRKSTAKAYEQYF. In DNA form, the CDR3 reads TGTGCCAGCAGAAAGTCGACAGCCAAAGCCTACGAGCAGTACTTC.

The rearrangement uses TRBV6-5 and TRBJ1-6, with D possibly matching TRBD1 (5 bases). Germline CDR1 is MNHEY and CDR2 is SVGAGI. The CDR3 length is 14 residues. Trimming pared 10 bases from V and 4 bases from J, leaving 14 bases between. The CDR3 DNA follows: TGTGCCACCGCGGGGGGGGTTTATAATTCACCCCTCCACTTT. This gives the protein CATAGGVYNSPLHF.

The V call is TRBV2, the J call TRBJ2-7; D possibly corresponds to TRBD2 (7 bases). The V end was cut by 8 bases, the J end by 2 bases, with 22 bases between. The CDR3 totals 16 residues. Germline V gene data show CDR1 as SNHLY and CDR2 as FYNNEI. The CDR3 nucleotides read TGTGCCAGCCAAAACGCAGACGGGGGGCCTACCTACGAGCAGTACTTC. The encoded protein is CASQNADGGPTYEQYF. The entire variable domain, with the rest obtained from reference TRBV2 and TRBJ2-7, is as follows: EPEVTQTPSHQVTQMGQEVILRCVPISNHLYFYWYRQILGQKVEFLVSFYNNEISEKSEIFDDQFSVERPDGSNFTLKIRSTKLEDSAMYFCASQNADGGPTYEQYFGPGTRLTVT.

This CDR3 reads CASSQSTPTNEKLFF. The CDR3 DNA reads as TGTGCCAGTAGTCAGTCGACACCAACTAATGAAAAACTGTTTTTT. V is TRBV19 and J is TRBJ1-4, with D unresolved. V was clipped by 5 bases and J by 0 bases, with 10 bases between them. Germline loops: CDR1 LNHDA, CDR2 SQIVND (reference sequence). This CDR3 is 15 amino acids long.